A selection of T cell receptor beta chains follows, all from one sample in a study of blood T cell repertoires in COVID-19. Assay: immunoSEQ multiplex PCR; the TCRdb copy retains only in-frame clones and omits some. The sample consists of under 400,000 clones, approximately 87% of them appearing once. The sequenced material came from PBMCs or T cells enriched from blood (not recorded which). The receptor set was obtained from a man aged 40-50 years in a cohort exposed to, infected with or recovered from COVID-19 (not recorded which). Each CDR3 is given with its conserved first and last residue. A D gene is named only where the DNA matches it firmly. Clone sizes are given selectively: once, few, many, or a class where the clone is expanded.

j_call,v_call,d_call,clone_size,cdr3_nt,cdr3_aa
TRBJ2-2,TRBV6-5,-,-,TGTGCCAGCAGTTACAACAGGGGGGGCACCGGGGAGCTGTTTTTT,CASSYNRGGTGELFF
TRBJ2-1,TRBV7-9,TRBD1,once,TGTGCCAGCAGTTCCGACAGGGACTCCTACAATGAGCAGTTCTTC,CASSSDRDSYNEQFF
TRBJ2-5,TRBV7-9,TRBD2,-,TGTGCCAGCAGCCCTTATCAACTAGCGGGAGTCGAGACCCAGTACTTC,CASSPYQLAGVETQYF
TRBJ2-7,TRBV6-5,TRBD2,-,TGTGCCAGCACCAGCGGGGGCTCCTACGAGCAGTACTTC,CASTSGGSYEQYF
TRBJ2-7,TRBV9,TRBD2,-,TGTGCCAGCAGCCCGGTACTAGCGGGTATCGAGCAGTACTTC,CASSPVLAGIEQYF
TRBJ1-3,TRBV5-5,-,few,TGTGCCAGCCAGGGTTTTGGGCTCTCTGGAAACACCATATATTTT,CASQGFGLSGNTIYF
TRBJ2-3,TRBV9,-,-,TGTGCCAGCAGCGTAGTGCCCCAGAACACAGATACGCAGTATTTT,CASSVVPQNTDTQYF
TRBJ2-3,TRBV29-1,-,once,TGCAGCGTTGAACCCTCCCGCACAGATACGCAGTATTTT,CSVEPSRTDTQYF
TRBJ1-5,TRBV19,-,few,TGTGCCAGTAGACGGGAGGGGGGATATAGCAATCAGCCCCAGCATTTT,CASRREGGYSNQPQHF
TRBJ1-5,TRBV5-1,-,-,TGCGCCAGCAGCTTGGGACCCGGGAGTTCCGACGGCCAGCCCCAGCATTTT,CASSLGPGSSDGQPQHF
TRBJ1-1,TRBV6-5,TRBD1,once,TGTGCCAGCACCGCCCGGACAGGGCTGGACACTGAAGCTTTCTTT,CASTARTGLDTEAFF
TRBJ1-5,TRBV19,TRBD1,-,TGTGCCAGTAGTATCACGACAGGGGGCAATCAGCCCCAGCATTTT,CASSITTGGNQPQHF
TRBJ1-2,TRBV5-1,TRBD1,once,TGCGCCAGCAGCCTCGGACAGGGGGGCTATGGCTACACCTTC,CASSLGQGGYGYTF
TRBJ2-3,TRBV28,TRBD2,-,TGTGCCAGCAGTTGGTCTAGCGGGAGGGGCCAAGATACGCAGTATTTT,CASSWSSGRGQDTQYF
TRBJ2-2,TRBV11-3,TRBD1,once,TGTGCCAGCAGCAAGGGACAGGGGAAAGGGGAGCTGTTTTTT,CASSKGQGKGELFF
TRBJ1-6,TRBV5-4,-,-,TGTGCCAGCAGCTTGGCCTCCGGTCAAAATTCACCCCTCCACTTT,CASSLASGQNSPLHF
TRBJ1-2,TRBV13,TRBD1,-,TGTGCCAGCAGCCACCGGGACAGGGAAGGCGGCTACACCTTC,CASSHRDREGGYTF
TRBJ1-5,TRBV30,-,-,TGTGCCTGGAGTCCCTCAGATAATCAGCCCCAGCATTTT,CAWSPSDNQPQHF
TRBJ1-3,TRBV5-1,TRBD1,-,TGCGCCAGCAGCTTGGCCGGGACAGCTGGAAACACCATATATTTT,CASSLAGTAGNTIYF
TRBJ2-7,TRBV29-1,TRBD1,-,TGCAGCGTTGAAGATAGACAGGGGGCTTACGAGCAGTACTTC,CSVEDRQGAYEQYF
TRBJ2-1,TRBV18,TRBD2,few,TGTGCCAGCTCAGCCCAGCGGGACTATAACAATGAGCAGTTCTTC,CASSAQRDYNNEQFF
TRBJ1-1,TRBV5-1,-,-,TGCGCCAGCAGTGACGGACAGTACACTGAAGCTTTCTTT,CASSDGQYTEAFF
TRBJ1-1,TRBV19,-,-,TGTGCCAGTAATTTATATGTTTTGAGGCACAACACTGAAGCTTTCTTT,CASNLYVLRHNTEAFF
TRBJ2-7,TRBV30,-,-,TGTGCCTGGAGTCAAGGCGGGGTCCTGTACTTC,CAWSQGGVLYF
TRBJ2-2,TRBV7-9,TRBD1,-,TGTGCCAGCAGCCGCTTACAGGGGGAGAACACCGGGGAGCTGTTTTTT,CASSRLQGENTGELFF
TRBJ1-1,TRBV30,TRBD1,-,TGTGCCTGGAGTGCTGGACAGGGTGCTGAAGCTTTCTTT,CAWSAGQGAEAFF
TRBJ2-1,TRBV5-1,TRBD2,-,TGCGCCAGCAGCCCGGGACTAGCGGGAGAAAAGTACAATGAGCAGTTCTTC,CASSPGLAGEKYNEQFF
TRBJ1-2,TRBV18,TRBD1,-,TGTGCCAGCTCAGGCGGGACAGGGACGACTGACTATGGCTACACCTTC,CASSGGTGTTDYGYTF
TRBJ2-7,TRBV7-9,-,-,TGTGCCAGCAGCTTAGTGGTCGGGACCTACGAGCAGTACTTC,CASSLVVGTYEQYF
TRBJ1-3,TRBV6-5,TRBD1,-,TGTGCCAGCAGTTCCGGGACAGGTGGAAACACCATATATTTT,CASSSGTGGNTIYF
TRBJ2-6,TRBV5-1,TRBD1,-,TGCGCCAGCAGCTTTACAGGGGCCTTAACCTCTGGGGCCAACGTCCTGACTTTC,CASSFTGALTSGANVLTF
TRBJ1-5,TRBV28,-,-,TGTGCCAGCAGTTTATCCAGGGCCGCCAGCAATCAGCCCCAGCATTTT,CASSLSRAASNQPQHF
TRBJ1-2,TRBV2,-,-,TGTGCCAGCAAGGCGACGGAGCGGAACTATGGCTACACCTTC,CASKATERNYGYTF
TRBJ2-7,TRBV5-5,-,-,TGTGCCAGCAGCGGGCAACAGGGCATGGTGGTCGAGCAGTACTTC,CASSGQQGMVVEQYF
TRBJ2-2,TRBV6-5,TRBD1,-,TGTGCCAGCGCCGGGACAGGGGGATTTACCGGGGAGCTGTTTTTT,CASAGTGGFTGELFF
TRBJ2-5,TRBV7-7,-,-,TGTGCCAGCAGCCTAGGGGGGGAAAAGACCCAGTACTTC,CASSLGGEKTQYF
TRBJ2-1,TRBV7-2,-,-,TGTGCCAGCAGCTTAGATATTAGGAGGGTTGAGCAGTTCTTC,CASSLDIRRVEQFF
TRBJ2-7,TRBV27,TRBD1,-,TGTGCCAGCAGTTCCGCCGGGACAGGGAAAGCCTACGAGCAGTACTTC,CASSSAGTGKAYEQYF
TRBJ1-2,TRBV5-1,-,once,TGCGCCAGCAGCACGGAACGGAGTGGCTACACCTTC,CASSTERSGYTF
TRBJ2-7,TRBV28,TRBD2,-,TGTGCCAGCAGCCCCCCCACTAGCGGGAGGGGGAGCGAGCAGTACTTC,CASSPPTSGRGSEQYF
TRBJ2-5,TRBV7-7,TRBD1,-,TGTGCCAGCAGCAGAACCGGGACAGGATTATCAGAGACCCAGTACTTC,CASSRTGTGLSETQYF